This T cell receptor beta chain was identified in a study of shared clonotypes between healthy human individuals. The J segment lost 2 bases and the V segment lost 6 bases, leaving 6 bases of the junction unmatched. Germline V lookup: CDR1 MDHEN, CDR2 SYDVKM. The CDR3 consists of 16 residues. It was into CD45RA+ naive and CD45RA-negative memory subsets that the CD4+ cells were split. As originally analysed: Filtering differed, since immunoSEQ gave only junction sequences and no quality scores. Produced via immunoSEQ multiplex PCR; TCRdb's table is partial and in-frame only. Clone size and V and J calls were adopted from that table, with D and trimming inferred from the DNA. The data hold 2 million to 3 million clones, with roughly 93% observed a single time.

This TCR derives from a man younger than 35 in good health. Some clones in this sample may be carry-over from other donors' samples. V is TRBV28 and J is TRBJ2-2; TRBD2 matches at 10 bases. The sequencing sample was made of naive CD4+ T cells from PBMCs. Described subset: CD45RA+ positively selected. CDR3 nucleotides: TGTGCCAGCAGCCAGAGCGGGAGGGCAAACACCGGGGAGCTGTTTTTT. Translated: CASSQSGRANTGELFF.